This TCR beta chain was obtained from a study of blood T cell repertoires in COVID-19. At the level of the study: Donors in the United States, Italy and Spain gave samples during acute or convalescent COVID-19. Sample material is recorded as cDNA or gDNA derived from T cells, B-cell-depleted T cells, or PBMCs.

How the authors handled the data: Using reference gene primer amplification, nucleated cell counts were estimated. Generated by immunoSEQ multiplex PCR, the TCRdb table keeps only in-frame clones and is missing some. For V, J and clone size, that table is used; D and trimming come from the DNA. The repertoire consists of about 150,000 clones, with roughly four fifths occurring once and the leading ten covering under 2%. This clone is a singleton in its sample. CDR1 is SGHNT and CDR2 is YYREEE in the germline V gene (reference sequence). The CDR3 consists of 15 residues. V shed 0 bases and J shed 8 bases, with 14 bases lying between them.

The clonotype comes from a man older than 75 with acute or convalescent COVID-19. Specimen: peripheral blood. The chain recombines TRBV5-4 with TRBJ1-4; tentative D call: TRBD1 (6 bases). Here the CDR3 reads CASSLAGGAREKLFF. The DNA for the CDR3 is TGTGCCAGCAGCTTGGCGGGGGGGGCTAGGGAAAAACTGTTTTTT.